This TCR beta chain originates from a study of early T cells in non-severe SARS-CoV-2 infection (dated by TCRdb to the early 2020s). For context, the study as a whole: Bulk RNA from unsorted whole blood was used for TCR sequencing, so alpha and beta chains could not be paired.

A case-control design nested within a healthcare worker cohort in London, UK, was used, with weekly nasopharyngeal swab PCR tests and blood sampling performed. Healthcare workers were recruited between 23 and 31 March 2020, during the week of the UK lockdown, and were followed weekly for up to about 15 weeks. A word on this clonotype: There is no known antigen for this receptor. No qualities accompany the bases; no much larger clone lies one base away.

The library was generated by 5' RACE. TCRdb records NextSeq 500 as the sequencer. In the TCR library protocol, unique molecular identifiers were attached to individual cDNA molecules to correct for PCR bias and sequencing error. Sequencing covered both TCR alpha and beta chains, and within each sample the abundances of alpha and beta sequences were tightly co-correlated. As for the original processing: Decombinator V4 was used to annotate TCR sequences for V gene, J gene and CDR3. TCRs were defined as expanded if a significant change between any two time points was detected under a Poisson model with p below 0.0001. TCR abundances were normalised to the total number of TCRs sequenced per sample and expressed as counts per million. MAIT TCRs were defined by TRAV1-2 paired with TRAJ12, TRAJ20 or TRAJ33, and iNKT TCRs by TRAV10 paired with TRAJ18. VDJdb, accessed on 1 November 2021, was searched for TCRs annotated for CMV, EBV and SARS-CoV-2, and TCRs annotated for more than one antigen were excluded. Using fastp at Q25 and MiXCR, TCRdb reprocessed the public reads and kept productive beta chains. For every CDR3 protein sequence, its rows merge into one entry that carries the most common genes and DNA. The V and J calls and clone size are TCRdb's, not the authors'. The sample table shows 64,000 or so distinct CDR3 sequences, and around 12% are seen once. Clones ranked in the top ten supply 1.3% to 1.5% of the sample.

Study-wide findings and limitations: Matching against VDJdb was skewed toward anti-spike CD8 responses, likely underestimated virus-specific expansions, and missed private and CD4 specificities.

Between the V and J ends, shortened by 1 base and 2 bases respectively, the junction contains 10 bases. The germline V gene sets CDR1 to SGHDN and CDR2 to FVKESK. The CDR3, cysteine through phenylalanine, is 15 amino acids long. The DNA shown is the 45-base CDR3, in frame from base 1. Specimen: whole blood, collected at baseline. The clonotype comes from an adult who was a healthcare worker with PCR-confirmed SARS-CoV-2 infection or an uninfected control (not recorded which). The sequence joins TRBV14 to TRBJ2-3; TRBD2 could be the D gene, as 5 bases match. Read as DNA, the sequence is TGTGCCAGCAGCCAAGTCGTCCGGGACACAGATACGCAGTATTTT. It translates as CASSQVVRDTDTQYF.